This T cell receptor beta chain was sequenced during a study of T cells after posttransplantation cyclophosphamide. Only in-frame clones appear in the TCRdb table, and some are missing; sequencing was by immunoSEQ multiplex PCR. The data hold approximately 32,000 clones, with about 87% observed a single time. Note on this clone: The antigen is unknown.

Broader study findings: After PTCy, TRB diversity resembled that of CNI/methotrexate controls.

Germline V gene lookup returns CDR1 SGHVS and CDR2 FQNEAQ. J was trimmed by 6 bases and V by 5 bases; bases with no gene match: 9. The CDR3 covers 15 residues. The V call is TRBV7-8, the J call TRBJ2-7; 11 nucleotides align to TRBD2. Source material: PBMCs. This TCR was recovered from a woman between 35 and 50 years old with a blood cancer, CMV-positive, and with a related stem cell donor. The DNA of the CDR3 is TGTGCCAGCAGCCCAACGACTAGCGGGGCCGGCGAGCAGTACTTC. It specifies CASSPTTSGAGEQYF. Full variable domain (missing parts from reference TRBV7-8 and TRBJ2-7): GAGVSQSPRYKVAKRGQDVALRCDPISGHVSLFWYQQALGQGPEFLTYFQNEAQLDKSGLPSDRFFAERPEGSVSTLKIQRTQQEDSAVYLCASSPTTSGAGEQYFGPGTRLTVT.